The 14 T cell receptor beta chains reported below all come from one sample, sequenced in a study of blood T cell repertoires in COVID-19. Libraries were prepared by immunoSEQ multiplex PCR; TCRdb keeps only in-frame clonotypes and omits some of them. Of more than 85,000 clones listed, about 86% are singletons. The sample taken for sequencing was peripheral blood. These receptors came from a man aged 50-59 years with COVID-19, enrolled during active disease.

V usage is TRBV5-1 and J usage is TRBJ1-1, with TRBD1 identical over 8 bases. Germline assignment: CDR1 SGHRS and CDR2 YFSETQ. The J segment lost 3 bases and the V segment lost 3 bases, leaving 4 bases of the junction unmatched. The CDR3 is 14 amino acids. CDR3 nucleotides: TGCGCCAGCAGCTCAGGGACAGGAGACACTGAAGCTTTCTTT. Translation: CASSSGTGDTEAFF.

This clone was detected only a few times. J is TRBJ2-2 and V is TRBV7-3; D is unresolved. The V and J ends lost 2 bases and 4 bases respectively, with 8 bases between them. The CDR3 has 14 amino acids. CDR1 is SGHTA, CDR2 FQGTGA, per germline. The CDR3 bases are TGTGCCAGCAGCTTATCCCTCGGCACCGGGGAGCTGTTTTTT. Amino acids: CASSLSLGTGELFF.

The rearrangement uses TRBV6-1 and TRBJ1-3; 7 bases are shared with TRBD1. Germline CDR1 and CDR2: MNHNS and SASEGT. CDR3 length: 16 residues. V shed 4 bases, J shed 4 bases, and the junction held 10 bases outside the gene matches. The CDR3 loop is CASSGNRGVGGNTIYF. Written as DNA, the CDR3 is TGTGCCAGCAGTGGGAACAGGGGAGTGGGAGGAAACACCATATATTTT.

CDR3 amino acids: CASSIIAGGTEQYF. CDR3 nucleotide sequence: TGTGCCAGTAGTATTATCGCAGGGGGTACCGAGCAGTACTTC. This rearrangement joins TRBV19 to TRBJ2-7; TRBD1 matches at 7 bases. Trimming cost V 3 bases and J 6 bases; bases outside gene matches: 8. CDR1 is LNHDA and CDR2 is SQIVND in the germline V gene (reference sequence). CDR3 length: 14 residues.

The genes are TRBV7-2 and TRBJ2-2; 13 nucleotides match TRBD2. The CDR3 extends over 16 amino acids. Germline CDR1 and CDR2: SGHTA and FQGNSA. The ends lost 5 bases at V and 4 bases at J; junction bases unmatched: 4. The CDR3 region is CASSRGLAGPTGELFF. Here the CDR3 DNA reads TGTGCCAGCAGCCGGGGACTAGCGGGGCCCACCGGGGAGCTGTTTTTT.

This chain connects TRBV5-8 to TRBJ1-5; 7 bases fit TRBD1. J was trimmed by 0 bases and V by 7 bases; bases with no gene match: 4. Germline V gives CDR1 SGHTS, CDR2 YDEGEE. There are 14 residues in the CDR3. The CDR3 loop is CASEQGNSNQPQHF. DNA of the CDR3: TGTGCCAGCGAACAGGGGAATAGCAATCAGCCCCAGCATTTT.

V is TRBV19 and J is TRBJ2-7; 10 bases line up with TRBD1. Unmatched junction bases numbered 5, after V lost 4 bases and J lost 5 bases. The CDR3 loop spans 14 amino acids. Germline values: CDR1 LNHDA, CDR2 SQIVND (reference sequence). CDR3 in DNA: TGTGCCAGTAGTAAGGACAGGGGGAGGAACGAGCAGTACTTC. As protein: CASSKDRGRNEQYF. Combining the CDR3 with reference TRBV19 and TRBJ2-7 gives the whole variable domain DGGITQSPKYLFRKEGQNVTLSCEQNLNHDAMYWYRQDPGQGLRLIYYSQIVNDFQKGDIAEGYSVSREKKESFPLTVTSAQKNPTAFYLCASSKDRGRNEQYFGPGTRLTVT.

This clone has a handful of counts. This chain's CDR3 is CASSQEGGGFSNQPQHF. DNA for the CDR3: TGTGCCAGCAGCCAAGAAGGGGGGGGTTTTAGCAATCAGCCCCAGCATTTT. The chain links TRBV4-2 to TRBJ1-5; tentatively, D is TRBD1 (6 bases). V lost 0 bases and J lost 0, with 12 bases in between. The CDR3 totals 17 residues. Per germline, CDR1 LGHNA and CDR2 YNFKEQ.

V and J are TRBV24-1 and TRBJ2-7, with 10 bases aligning to TRBD1. The junction had 6 bases not matched to a gene; V was cut back by 4 bases and J by 7 bases. From germline, CDR1 is KGHDR and CDR2 SFDVKD. The CDR3 length is 14 residues. The CDR3 loop reads CATSESGTGEEQYF. The CDR3 bases are TGTGCCACCAGTGAATCCGGGACAGGGGAAGAGCAGTACTTC.

This chain uses TRBV29-1 with TRBJ1-1, with unresolved D. The V end lost 5 bases, the J end lost 7 bases, and 8 bases lay between the germline ends. Germline CDR1 is SQVTM and CDR2 is ANQGSEA. The CDR3 covers 10 residues. The CDR3 reads CSVQYSEAFF. Written as DNA, the CDR3 is TGCAGCGTTCAGTACAGTGAAGCTTTCTTT.

The chain couples TRBV5-1 to TRBJ1-2, with D perhaps matching TRBD1 (5 bases). CDR3 length: 16 residues. The germline CDR1 and CDR2 sequences are SGHRS and YFSETQ. The V and J ends lost 1 base and 0 bases respectively, with 13 bases between them. Here the CDR3 DNA reads TGCGCCAGCAGCTTGTTTCCGGACATCTCTAACTATGGCTACACCTTC. Translated, it gives CASSLFPDISNYGYTF.

The genes are TRBV6-5 and TRBJ1-2; TRBD1 agrees at 8 bases. Germline CDR1 MNHEY, CDR2 SVGAGI. The CDR3 is made up of 13 amino acids. With V trimmed by 5 bases and J by 4 bases, 3 bases remained unmatched. The CDR3 DNA reads as TGTGCCAGCAGTACAGGGGGAATCTATGGCTACACCTTC. Translating it yields CASSTGGIYGYTF.

The CDR3 nucleotides are TGTGCCAGCAGCGGGACAGGGAACTATGGCTACACCTTC. It encodes CASSGTGNYGYTF. This chain connects TRBV6-5 to TRBJ1-2; 9 nucleotides line up with TRBD1. V was clipped by 6 bases and J by 2 bases; unmatched bases: 1. The CDR3 sequence is 13 residues long. CDR1 and CDR2 from the germline V gene are MNHEY and SVGAGI.

The V and J genes are TRBV5-1 and TRBJ1-2; 7 nucleotides align to TRBD1. The trim removed 3 bases at V and 3 bases at J, leaving 2 bases unmatched. The V gene's germline CDR1 is SGHRS and CDR2 YFSETQ. The CDR3 length is 13 residues. The CDR3 loop reads CASSSGQDYGYTF. CDR3 nucleotides: TGCGCCAGCAGCTCCGGACAGGACTATGGCTACACCTTC.